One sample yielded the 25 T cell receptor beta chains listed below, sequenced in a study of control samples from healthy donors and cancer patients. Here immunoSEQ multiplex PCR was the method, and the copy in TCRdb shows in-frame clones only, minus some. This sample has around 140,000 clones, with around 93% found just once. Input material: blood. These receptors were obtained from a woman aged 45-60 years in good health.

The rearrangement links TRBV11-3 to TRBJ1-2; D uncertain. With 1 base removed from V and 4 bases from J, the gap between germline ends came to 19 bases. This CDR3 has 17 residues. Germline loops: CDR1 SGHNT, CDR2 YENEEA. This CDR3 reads CASSLGIKQPSPYGYTF. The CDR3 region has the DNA TGTGCCAGCAGCTTAGGGATCAAGCAGCCAAGTCCCTATGGCTACACCTTC.

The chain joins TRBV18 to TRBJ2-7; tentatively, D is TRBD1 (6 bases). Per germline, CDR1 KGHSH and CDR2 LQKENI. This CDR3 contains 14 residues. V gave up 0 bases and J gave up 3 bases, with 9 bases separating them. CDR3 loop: CASSPPGQLYEQYF. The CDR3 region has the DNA TGTGCCAGCTCACCACCTGGACAGCTCTACGAGCAGTACTTC.

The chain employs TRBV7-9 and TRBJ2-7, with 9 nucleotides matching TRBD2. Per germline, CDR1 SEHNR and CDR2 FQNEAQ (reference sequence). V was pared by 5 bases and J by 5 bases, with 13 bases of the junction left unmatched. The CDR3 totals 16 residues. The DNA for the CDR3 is TGTGCCAGCAGCATATCACGCGGACTAGCGAGACACGAGCAGTACTTC. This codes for CASSISRGLARHEQYF.

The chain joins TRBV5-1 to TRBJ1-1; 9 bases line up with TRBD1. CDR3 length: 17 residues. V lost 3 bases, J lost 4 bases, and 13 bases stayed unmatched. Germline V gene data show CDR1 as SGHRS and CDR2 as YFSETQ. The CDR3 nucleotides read TGCGCCAGCAGCTACCGGGACAGGGAGGTAGTTGGCACTGAAGCTTTCTTT. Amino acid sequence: CASSYRDREVVGTEAFF.

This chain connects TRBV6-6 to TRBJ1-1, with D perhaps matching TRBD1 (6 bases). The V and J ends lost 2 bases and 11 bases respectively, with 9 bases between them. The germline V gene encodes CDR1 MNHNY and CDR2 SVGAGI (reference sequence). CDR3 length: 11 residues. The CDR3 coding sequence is TGTGCCAGCAGTTACCAGGGGCGGGCTTTCTTT. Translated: CASSYQGRAFF.

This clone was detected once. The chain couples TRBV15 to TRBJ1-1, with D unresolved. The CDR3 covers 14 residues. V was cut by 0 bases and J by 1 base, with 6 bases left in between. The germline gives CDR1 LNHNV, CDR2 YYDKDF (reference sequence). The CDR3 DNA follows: TGTGCCACCAGCAGAGAGATGAGGAACACTGAAGCTTTCTTT. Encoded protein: CATSREMRNTEAFF. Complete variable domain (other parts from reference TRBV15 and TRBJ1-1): DAMVIQNPRYQVTQFGKPVTLSCSQTLNHNVMYWYQQKSSQAPKLLFHYYDKDFNNEADTPDNFQSRRPNTSFCFLDIRSPGLGDTAMYLCATSREMRNTEAFFGQGTRLTVV.

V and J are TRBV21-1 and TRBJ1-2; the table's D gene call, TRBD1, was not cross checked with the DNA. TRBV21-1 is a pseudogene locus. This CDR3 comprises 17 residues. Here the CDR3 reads CASSKWRRQGECYGYTF. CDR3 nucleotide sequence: TGTGCCAGCAGCAAATGGCGACGACAGGGGGAATGTTATGGCTACACCTTC.

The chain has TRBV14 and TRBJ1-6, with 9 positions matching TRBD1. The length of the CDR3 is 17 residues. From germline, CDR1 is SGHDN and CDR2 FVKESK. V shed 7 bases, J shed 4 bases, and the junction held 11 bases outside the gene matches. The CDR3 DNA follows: TGTGCCAGCACCACGGTCCGGGACAGGGATTATAATTCACCCCTCCACTTT. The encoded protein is CASTTVRDRDYNSPLHF.

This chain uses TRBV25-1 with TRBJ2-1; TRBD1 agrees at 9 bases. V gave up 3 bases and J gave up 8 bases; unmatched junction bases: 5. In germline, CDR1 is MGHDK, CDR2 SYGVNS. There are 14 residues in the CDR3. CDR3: CASSEPGQGYEQFF. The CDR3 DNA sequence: TGTGCCAGCAGTGAGCCGGGACAGGGTTATGAGCAGTTCTTC.

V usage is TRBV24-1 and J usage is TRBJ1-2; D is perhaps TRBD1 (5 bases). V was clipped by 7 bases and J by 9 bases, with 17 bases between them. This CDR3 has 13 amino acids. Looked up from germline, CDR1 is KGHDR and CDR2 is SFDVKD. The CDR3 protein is CATRRFPQASYTF. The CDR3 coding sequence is TGTGCCACCAGAAGATTCCCACAGGCAAGCTACACCTTC.

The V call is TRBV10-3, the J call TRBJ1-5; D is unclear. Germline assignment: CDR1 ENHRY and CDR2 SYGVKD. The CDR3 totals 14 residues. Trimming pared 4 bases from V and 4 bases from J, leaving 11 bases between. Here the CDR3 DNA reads TGTGCCATCAGTGCCACAGACGGGAATCAGCCCCAGCATTTT. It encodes CAISATDGNQPQHF.

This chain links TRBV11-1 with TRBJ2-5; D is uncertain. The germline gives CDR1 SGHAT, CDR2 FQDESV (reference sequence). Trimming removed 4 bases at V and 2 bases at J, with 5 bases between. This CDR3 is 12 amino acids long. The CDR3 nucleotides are TGTGCCAGCAGCTATGAACAAGAGACCCAGTACTTC. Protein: CASSYEQETQYF. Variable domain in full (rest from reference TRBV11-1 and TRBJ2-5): EAEVAQSPRYKITEKSQAVAFWCDPISGHATLYWYRQILGQGPELLVQFQDESVVDDSQLPKDRFSAERLKGVDSTLKIQPAELGDSAMYLCASSYEQETQYFGPGTRLLVL.

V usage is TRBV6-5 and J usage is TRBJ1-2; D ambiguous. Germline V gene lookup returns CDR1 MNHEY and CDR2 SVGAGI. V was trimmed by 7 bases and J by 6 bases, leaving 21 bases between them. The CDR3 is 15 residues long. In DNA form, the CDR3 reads TGTGCCAGCAATCCCGCGGTTTCTAGAGTCGATGGCTACACCTTC. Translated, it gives CASNPAVSRVDGYTF.

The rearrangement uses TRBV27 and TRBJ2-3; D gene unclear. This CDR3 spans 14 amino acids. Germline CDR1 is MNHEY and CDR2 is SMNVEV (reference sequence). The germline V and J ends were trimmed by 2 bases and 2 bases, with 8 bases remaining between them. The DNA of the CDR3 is TGTGCCAGCAGTTTAGATGGGCCCACAGATACGCAGTATTTT. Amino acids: CASSLDGPTDTQYF.

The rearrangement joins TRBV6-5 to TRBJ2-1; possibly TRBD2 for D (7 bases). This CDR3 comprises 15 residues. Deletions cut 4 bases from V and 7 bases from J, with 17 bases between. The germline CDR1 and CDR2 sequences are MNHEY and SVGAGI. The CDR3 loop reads CASSSGGRPTNEQFF. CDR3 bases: TGTGCCAGCAGTTCGGGGGGCCGACCTACAAATGAGCAGTTCTTC.

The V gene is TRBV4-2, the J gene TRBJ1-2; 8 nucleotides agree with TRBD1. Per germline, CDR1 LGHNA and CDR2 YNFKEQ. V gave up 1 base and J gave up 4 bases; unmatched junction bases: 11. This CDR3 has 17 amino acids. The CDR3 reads CASSQGRGLSSLYGYTF. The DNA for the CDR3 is TGTGCCAGCAGCCAAGGCAGGGGGCTCTCCTCACTCTATGGCTACACCTTC.

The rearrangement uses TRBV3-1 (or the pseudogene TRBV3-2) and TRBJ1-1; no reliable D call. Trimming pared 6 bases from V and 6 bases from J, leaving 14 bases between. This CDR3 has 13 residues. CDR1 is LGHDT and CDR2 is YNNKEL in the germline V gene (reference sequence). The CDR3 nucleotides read TGTGCCAGCAGAAATATTCACGGGGCTGAAGCTTTCTTT. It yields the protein CASRNIHGAEAFF.

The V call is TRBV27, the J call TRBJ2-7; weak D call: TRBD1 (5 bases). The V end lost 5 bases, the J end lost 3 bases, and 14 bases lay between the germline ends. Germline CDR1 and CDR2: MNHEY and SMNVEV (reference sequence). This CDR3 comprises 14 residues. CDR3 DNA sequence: TGTGCCAGCAGTCCTCAGGGTGTGGGCTACGAGCAGTACTTC. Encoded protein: CASSPQGVGYEQYF.

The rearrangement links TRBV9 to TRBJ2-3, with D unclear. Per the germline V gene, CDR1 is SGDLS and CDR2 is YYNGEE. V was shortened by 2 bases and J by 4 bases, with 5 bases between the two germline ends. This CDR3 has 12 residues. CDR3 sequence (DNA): TGTGCCAGCAGCGTTGGCCCAGATACGCAGTATTTT. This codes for CASSVGPDTQYF.

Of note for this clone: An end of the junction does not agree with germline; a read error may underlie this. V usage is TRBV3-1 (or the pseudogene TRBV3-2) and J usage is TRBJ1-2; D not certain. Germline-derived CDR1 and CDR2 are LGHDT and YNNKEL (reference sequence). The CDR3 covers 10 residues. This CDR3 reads CASSQGTFNF. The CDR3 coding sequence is TGTGCCAGCAGCCAAGGGACCTTCAACTTC.

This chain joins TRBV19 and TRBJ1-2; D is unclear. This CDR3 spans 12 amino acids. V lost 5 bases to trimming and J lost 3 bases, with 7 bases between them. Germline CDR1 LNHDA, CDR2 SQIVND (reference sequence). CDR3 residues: CASSPTYYGYTF. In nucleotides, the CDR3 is TGTGCCAGTAGTCCCACATACTATGGCTACACCTTC.

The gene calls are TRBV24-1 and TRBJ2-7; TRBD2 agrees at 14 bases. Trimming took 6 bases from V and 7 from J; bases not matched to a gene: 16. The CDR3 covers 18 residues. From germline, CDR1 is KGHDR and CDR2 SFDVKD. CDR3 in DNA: TGTGCCACCAGTTCTGCCTCCGGGACTAGCGGGAGACTGGGTGAGCAGTACTTC. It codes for CATSSASGTSGRLGEQYF.

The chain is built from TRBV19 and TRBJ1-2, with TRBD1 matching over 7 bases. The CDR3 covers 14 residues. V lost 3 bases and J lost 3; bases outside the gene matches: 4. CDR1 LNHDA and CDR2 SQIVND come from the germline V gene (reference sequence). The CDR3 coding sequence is TGTGCCAGTAGTATCTCTACAGGGGACTATGGCTACACCTTC. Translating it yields CASSISTGDYGYTF.

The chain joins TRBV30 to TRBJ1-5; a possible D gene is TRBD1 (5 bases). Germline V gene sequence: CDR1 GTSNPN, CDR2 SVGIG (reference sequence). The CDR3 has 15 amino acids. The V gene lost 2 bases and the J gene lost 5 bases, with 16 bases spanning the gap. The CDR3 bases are TGTGCCTGGAGTCGCAGGCAGGGTGGGTATCAGCCCCAGCATTTT. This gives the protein CAWSRRQGGYQPQHF.

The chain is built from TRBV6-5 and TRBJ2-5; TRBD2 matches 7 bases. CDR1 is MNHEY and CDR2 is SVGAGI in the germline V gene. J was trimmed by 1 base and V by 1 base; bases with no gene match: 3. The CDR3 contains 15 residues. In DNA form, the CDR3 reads TGTGCCAGCAGTTACTGGGGGGAGGGCCAAGAGACCCAGTACTTC. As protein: CASSYWGEGQETQYF.